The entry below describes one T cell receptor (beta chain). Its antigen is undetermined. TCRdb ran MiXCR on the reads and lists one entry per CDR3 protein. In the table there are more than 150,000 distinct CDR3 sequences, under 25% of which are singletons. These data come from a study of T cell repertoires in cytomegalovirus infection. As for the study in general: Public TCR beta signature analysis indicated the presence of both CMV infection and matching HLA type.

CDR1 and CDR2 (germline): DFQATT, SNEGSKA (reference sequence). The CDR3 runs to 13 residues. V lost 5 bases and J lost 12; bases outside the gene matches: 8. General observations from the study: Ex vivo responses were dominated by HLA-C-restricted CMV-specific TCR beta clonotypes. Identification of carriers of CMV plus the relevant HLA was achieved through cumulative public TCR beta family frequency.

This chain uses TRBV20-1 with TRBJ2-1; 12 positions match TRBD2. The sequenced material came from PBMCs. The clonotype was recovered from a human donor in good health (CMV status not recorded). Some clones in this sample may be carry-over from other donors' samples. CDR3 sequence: CSARTSGALGQFF. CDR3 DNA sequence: TGCAGTGCTCGGACTAGCGGGGCGCTCGGGCAGTTCTTC.